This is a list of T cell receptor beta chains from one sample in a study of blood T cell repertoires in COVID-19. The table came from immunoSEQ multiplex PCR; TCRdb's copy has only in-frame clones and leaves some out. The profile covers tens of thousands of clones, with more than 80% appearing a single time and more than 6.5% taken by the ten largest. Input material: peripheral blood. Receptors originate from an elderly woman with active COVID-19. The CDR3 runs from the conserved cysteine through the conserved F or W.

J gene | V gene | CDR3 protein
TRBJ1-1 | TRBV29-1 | CSASDSPGGAFF
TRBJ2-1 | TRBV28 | CATQLTSGLYNEQFF
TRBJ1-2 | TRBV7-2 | CASSPVQGAGGYTF
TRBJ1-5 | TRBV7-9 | CASSLVTDHSNQPQHF
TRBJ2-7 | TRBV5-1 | CASSYAGVSYEQYF
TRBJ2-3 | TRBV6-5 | CASSYGSVDTQYF
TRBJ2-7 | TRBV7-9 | CASSRGGGYEQYF
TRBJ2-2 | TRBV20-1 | CSASPTGTGELFF
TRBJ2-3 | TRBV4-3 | CASSQEEGTGGSDTQYF
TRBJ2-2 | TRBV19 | CASNRPGLQNTGELFF
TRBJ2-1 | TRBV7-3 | CASSLNRDSYNEQFF
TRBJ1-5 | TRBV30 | CAWSHRSNQPQHF
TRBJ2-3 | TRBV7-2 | CASSSTTDTQYF
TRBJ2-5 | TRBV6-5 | CASSYTPGGRETQYF
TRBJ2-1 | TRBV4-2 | CASSQAKLAIYNEQFF
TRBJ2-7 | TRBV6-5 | CASSIAGGPYEQYF
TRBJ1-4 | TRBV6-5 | CASSRGRNEKLFF
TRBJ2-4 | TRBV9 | CASRGLINIQYF
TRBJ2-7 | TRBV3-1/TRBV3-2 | CASSLGISYEQYF
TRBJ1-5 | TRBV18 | CASSTIEGSIFF
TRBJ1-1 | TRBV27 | CASSPGEGRANTEAFF
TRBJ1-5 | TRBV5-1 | CASSSHPGTQNQPQHF
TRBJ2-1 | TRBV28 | CASSLTEFSYNEQFF
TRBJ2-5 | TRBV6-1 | CASSESRLETQYF
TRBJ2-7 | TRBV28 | CASSSTGREQYF
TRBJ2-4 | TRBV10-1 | CATQNPGTRVAKNIQYF
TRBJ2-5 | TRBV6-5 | CASSLNRGWQETQYF
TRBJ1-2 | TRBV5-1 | CASSLDGTGGAYTF
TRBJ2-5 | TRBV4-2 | CASSQDSGLKTQYF
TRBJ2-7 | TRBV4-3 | CASSQALGRPYEQYF
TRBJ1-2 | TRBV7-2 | CASMGQGRLTGYTF
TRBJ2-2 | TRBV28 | CASSSWTGTITGELFF
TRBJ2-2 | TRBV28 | CASSLWGTGYTGELFF
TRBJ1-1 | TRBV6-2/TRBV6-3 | CASSLNTNTEAFF
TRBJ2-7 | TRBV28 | CASSPFDRGAYEQYF
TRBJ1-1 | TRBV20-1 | CSARQGFEAFF
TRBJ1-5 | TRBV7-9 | CASSLGTGDQPQHF
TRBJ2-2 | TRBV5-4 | CASSPTPTGAGELFF
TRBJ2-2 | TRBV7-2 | CASSLARGGELFF
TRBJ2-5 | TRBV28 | CASCRGAGTQYF
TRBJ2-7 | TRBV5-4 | CASSSGTGGNYEQYF
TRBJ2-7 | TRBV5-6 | CASSSRDRGLNFPYEQYF
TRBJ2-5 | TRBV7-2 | CASSLTLGGVGYQETQYF
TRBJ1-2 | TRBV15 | CATSRGGGFGGYTF
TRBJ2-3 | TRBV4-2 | CASSRAGDGEDTQYF
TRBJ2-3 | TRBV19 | CASSIDSLSRQYF
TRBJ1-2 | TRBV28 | CASRLFRGSYGYTF
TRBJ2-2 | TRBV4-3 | CASSQVGPRQGELFF
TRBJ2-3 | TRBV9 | CASSGRRGELYQADTQYF
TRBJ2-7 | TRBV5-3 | CARIPLAGEPNFSYEQYF